This TCR beta chain was identified in a study of cytomegalovirus exposure and HLA in healthy donors. Note on this clone: Its target is not known.

PCR was performed using 60 Vbeta and 13 Jbeta primers. Measured with immunoSEQ multiplex PCR; TCRdb has only the in-frame clones, and not every one. The sample holds under 170,000 clones, roughly 63% seen once. Notes on the study in general: Researchers catalogued about 150 TCR beta chains as cytomegalovirus-associated. A later analysis linked a missense variant in DCLRE1C to the trimming of TCR beta V and J genes.

Germline-derived CDR1 and CDR2 are LNHDA and SQIVND (reference sequence). V gave up 0 bases and J gave up 1 base; unmatched junction bases: 4. The length of the CDR3 is 18 residues. The TCR originated in a woman aged 60-75 years in good health and CMV-seropositive. The chain links TRBV19 to TRBJ2-2; 11 bases are a match to TRBD2. Sequencing was done on a sample of PBMCs. CDR3 amino acids: CASSIDGTSGRNTGELFF. The CDR3 nucleotides read TGTGCCAGTAGTATAGATGGGACTAGCGGTAGGAACACCGGGGAGCTGTTTTTT.